This T cell receptor (beta chain) was sequenced in a study of T cell responses to AZD1222 COVID-19 vaccine. Study outcomes and limitations: Vaccine-associated CD4 TCRs ranged over spike, dominating at 160-218 and 743-854.

Regarding this clone: Its target is unknown.

Sequenced by immunoSEQ multiplex PCR; TCRdb stores in-frame clones only, minus some. This table holds some 130,000 clones, 89% found once. The germline V gene encodes CDR1 SGHAT and CDR2 FQNNGV. This CDR3 has 13 amino acids. The ends were cut back, 5 bases at V and 1 base at J, with 8 bases in the middle. The genes are TRBV11-2 and TRBJ1-1; D remains ambiguous. Sequenced material: peripheral blood, taken on day 0 of AZD1222 vaccination. This TCR derives from an adult in good health. As DNA, the CDR3 is TGTGCCAGCAGCAACAACCGGAACACTGAAGCTTTCTTT. It codes for CASSNNRNTEAFF.